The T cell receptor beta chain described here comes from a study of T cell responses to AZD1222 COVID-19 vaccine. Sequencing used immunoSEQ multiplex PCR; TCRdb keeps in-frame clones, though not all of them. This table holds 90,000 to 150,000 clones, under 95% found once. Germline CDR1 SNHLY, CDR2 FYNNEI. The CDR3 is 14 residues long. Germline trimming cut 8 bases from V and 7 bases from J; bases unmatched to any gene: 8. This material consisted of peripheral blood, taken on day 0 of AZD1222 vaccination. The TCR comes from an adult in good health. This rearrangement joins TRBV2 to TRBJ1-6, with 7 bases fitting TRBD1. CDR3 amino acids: CASRLGQHNSPLHF. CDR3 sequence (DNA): TGTGCCAGCCGATTGGGACAGCACAATTCACCCCTCCACTTT. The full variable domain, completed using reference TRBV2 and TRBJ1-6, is EPEVTQTPSHQVTQMGQEVILRCVPISNHLYFYWYRQILGQKVEFLVSFYNNEISEKSEIFDDQFSVERPDGSNFTLKIRSTKLEDSAMYFCASRLGQHNSPLHFGNGTRLTVT.